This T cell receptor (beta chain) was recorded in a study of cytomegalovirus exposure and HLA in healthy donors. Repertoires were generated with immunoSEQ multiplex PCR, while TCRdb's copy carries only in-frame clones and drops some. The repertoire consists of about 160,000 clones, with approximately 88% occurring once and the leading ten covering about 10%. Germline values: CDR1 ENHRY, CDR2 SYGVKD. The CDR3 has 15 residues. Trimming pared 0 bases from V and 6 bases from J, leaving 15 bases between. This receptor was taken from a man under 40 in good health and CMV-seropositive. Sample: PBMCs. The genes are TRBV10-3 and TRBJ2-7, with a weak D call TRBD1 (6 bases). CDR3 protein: CAISESSGQGGEQYF. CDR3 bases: TGTGCCATCAGTGAGTCGTCAGGACAAGGGGGCGAGCAGTACTTC.